The rows below give T cell receptor beta chains drawn from one sample of a study of blood T cell repertoires in COVID-19. The protocol was immunoSEQ multiplex PCR, while the TCRdb copy is restricted to in-frame clones and leaves out a portion. The table shows fewer than 350,000 clones, with 80% to 90% occurring only once. The source material was peripheral blood. The source is a man aged 35-49 years with acute or convalescent COVID-19. CDR3s include the opening cysteine and the closing phenylalanine or tryptophan. D genes are given only for firm matches. Where a row states a size, it is once, few, many or the class of an expanded clone; other rows omit it.

. TRBJ1-4 . TRBV5-1 CASSTGFKDEKLFF TGCGCCAGCTCCACAGGGTTTAAAGATGAAAAACTGTTTTTT
TRBD1 TRBJ1-5 . TRBV6-1 CASSDWDRTLSNQPQHF TGTGCCAGCAGTGACTGGGACAGGACCCTTAGCAATCAGCCCCAGCATTTT
TRBD1 TRBJ2-2 . TRBV7-6 CASADRGNTGELFF TGTGCCAGTGCGGACAGGGGAAACACCGGGGAGCTGTTTTTT
TRBD1 TRBJ2-2 . TRBV19 CASSTTGSAGELFF TGTGCCAGTAGTACGACAGGGTCGGCCGGGGAGCTGTTTTTT
. TRBJ2-3 . TRBV6-2/TRBV6-3 CASSYAWPGGSTDTQYF TGTGCCAGCAGTTACGCGTGGCCGGGCGGGAGCACAGATACGCAGTATTTT
. TRBJ1-6 . TRBV7-9 CASSLSALGSPLHF TGTGCCAGCAGCTTAAGCGCGCTTGGTTCACCCCTCCACTTT
TRBD2 TRBJ2-1 . TRBV27 CASSILGGAYNEQFF TGTGCCAGCAGTATCCTCGGGGGGGCCTACAATGAGCAGTTCTTC
. TRBJ1-1 . TRBV29-1 CSVRQISRDTEAFF TGCAGCGTTCGACAGATATCAAGGGACACTGAAGCTTTCTTT
. TRBJ1-2 . TRBV5-6 CASSVEIYGYTF TGTGCCAGCAGTGTGGAGATCTATGGCTACACCTTC
TRBD1 TRBJ1-5 few TRBV9 CASSVGQGHGPQHF TGTGCCAGCAGCGTGGGACAGGGCCATGGGCCCCAGCATTTT